This is a list of T cell receptor beta chains from one sample in a study of high-grade serous ovarian cancer treatment subgroups. Generated by immunoSEQ multiplex PCR, the TCRdb table keeps only in-frame clones and is missing some. The data hold about 16,000 clones, with around 73% observed a single time. Sequenced material: tumor tissue. These TCRs come from a human donor with high-grade serous ovarian cancer. Both conserved end residues are part of each CDR3. The order of the fields is J gene, V gene, CDR3 protein.

J: TRBJ2-1; V: TRBV5-1; CDR3: CASSADWTSYNEQFF
J: TRBJ2-7; V: TRBV6-1; CDR3: CASRPPAPYYEQYF
J: TRBJ1-1; V: TRBV29-1; CDR3: CSVMAPGRSSTEAFF
J: TRBJ1-4; V: TRBV5-4; CDR3: CASSLGGSTNEKLFF
J: TRBJ1-1; V: TRBV19; CDR3: CASSRLMWAERNTEAFF
J: TRBJ2-5; V: TRBV11-3; CDR3: CASSLVWPQETQYF
J: TRBJ1-3; V: TRBV19; CDR3: CASRNREGESGNTIYF
J: TRBJ2-1; V: TRBV29-1; CDR3: CSVSLLGVEQFF
J: TRBJ1-6; V: TRBV7-2; CDR3: CASSWGTNNSPLHF
J: TRBJ2-3; V: TRBV5-4; CDR3: CASSLGGSGGYTDTQYF